Below, one TCR beta chain is given with its context. The antigen is not known. This specimen comes from a study of T-cell memory formation after mild COVID-19. Study background: In these data, TCR clusters were largely donor specific. The study, taken as a whole, reports: In pre-infection memory, a portion of responding clones appeared, which suggested that cross-reactive memory joined.

From the 5' RACE reads, TCRdb called clonotypes with MiXCR, one entry per CDR3 protein. The table has around 530,000 distinct CDR3 sequences, 20% to 25% seen once; the top ten hold roughly 8.3%. Germline assignment: CDR1 LGHNA and CDR2 YNFKEQ. CDR3 length: 16 residues. V was pared by 1 base and J by 4 bases, with 7 bases of the junction left unmatched. The clonotype originates from an adult woman who had mild COVID-19 (a few samples of this study predate the infection). Cell type and time point are not known. The rearrangement joins TRBV4-2 to TRBJ2-1; 7 bases line up with TRBD2. The sample was PBMCs or a T cell subset sorted from them (not recorded which). Here the CDR3 reads CASSQVSAGVYNEQFF. DNA of the CDR3: TGTGCCAGCAGCCAAGTATCTGCGGGGGTATACAATGAGCAGTTCTTC.